Listed below are T cell receptor beta chains from one sample, sequenced in a study of blood T cells in healthy people across ages. TCRdb passed the 5' RACE reads through MiXCR, listing each CDR3 protein once. The sample has about 620,000 distinct CDR3 sequences, more than 20% seen once. Specimen: blood. These receptors came from a man between 65 and 85 years old in good health. The CDR3 runs from the conserved cysteine through the conserved F or W. The order of the fields is V gene, J gene, D gene, clone size, CDR3 DNA, CDR3 protein. A D gene is named only where the DNA matches it firmly. Clone sizes are given selectively: once, few, many, or a class where the clone is expanded.

v_gene: TRBV3-1; j_gene: TRBJ2-1; d_gene: TRBD2; abundance: NA; CDR3nt: TGTGCCAGCAGCCCTTGGACTAGCGGGGAATACAATGAGCAGTTCTTC; CDR3aa: CASSPWTSGEYNEQFF
v_gene: TRBV9; j_gene: TRBJ2-3; d_gene: TRBD2; abundance: NA; CDR3nt: TGTGCCAGCAGCCATGCCGGGACTACTTTCACAGATACGCAGTATTTT; CDR3aa: CASSHAGTTFTDTQYF
v_gene: TRBV6-5; j_gene: TRBJ1-5; d_gene: NA; abundance: NA; CDR3nt: TGTGCCAGCAATAAAGGACGGTATAGCAATCGGCCCCAGCATTTT; CDR3aa: CASNKGRYSNRPQHF
v_gene: TRBV5-5; j_gene: TRBJ2-7; d_gene: TRBD2; abundance: NA; CDR3nt: TGTGCCAGCAGCTTGGTGAGCGGGAGTTTTTACGAGCAGTACTTC; CDR3aa: CASSLVSGSFYEQYF
v_gene: TRBV30; j_gene: TRBJ2-1; d_gene: TRBD2; abundance: few; CDR3nt: TGTGCCTGGGATGATAGCGGGAGTTACGGTGAGCAGTTCTTC; CDR3aa: CAWDDSGSYGEQFF
v_gene: TRBV28; j_gene: TRBJ2-7; d_gene: NA; abundance: NA; CDR3nt: TGTGCCAGTATGCCAGGACAGTTAGCCTACGAGCAGTACTTC; CDR3aa: CASMPGQLAYEQYF
v_gene: TRBV20-1; j_gene: TRBJ2-5; d_gene: NA; abundance: NA; CDR3nt: TGCAGTGCTAGAGATTGGGTGGGAGGCTGGGAGACCCAGTACTTC; CDR3aa: CSARDWVGGWETQYF
v_gene: TRBV5-8; j_gene: TRBJ1-4; d_gene: NA; abundance: NA; CDR3nt: TGTGCCAGCAGCGGAAGGACAGCCGAAAAACTGTTTTTT; CDR3aa: CASSGRTAEKLFF
v_gene: TRBV4-3; j_gene: TRBJ2-1; d_gene: TRBD2; abundance: NA; CDR3nt: TGCGCCAGCAGCCAAGAATTTAGCGGGAGGGCCAATGAGCAGTTCTTC; CDR3aa: CASSQEFSGRANEQFF
v_gene: TRBV6-2/TRBV6-3; j_gene: TRBJ2-2; d_gene: NA; abundance: NA; CDR3nt: TGTGCCAGCAGTTACCAGGGCGGGACGAACACCGGGGAGCTGTTTTTT; CDR3aa: CASSYQGGTNTGELFF
v_gene: TRBV12-3/TRBV12-4; j_gene: TRBJ1-2; d_gene: NA; abundance: few; CDR3nt: TGTGCCAGCAAGAGGGACGGCTCTTATGGCTACACCTTC; CDR3aa: CASKRDGSYGYTF
v_gene: TRBV18; j_gene: TRBJ2-3; d_gene: NA; abundance: many; CDR3nt: TGTGCCAGCTCACCTCAGGGACCCTCAAGGACGCAGTATTTT; CDR3aa: CASSPQGPSRTQYF
v_gene: TRBV7-6; j_gene: TRBJ2-5; d_gene: NA; abundance: NA; CDR3nt: TGTGCCAGCAACCCTGGGCACCAAGAGACCCAGTACTTC; CDR3aa: CASNPGHQETQYF
v_gene: TRBV6-1; j_gene: TRBJ2-1; d_gene: NA; abundance: NA; CDR3nt: TGTGCCAGCAGTGATGCCTTCTCCTACAATGAGCAGTTCTTC; CDR3aa: CASSDAFSYNEQFF
v_gene: TRBV20-1; j_gene: TRBJ2-7; d_gene: NA; abundance: many; CDR3nt: TGCAGTGCTGAGTCGGCAGACTCCTACGAGCAGTACTTC; CDR3aa: CSAESADSYEQYF
v_gene: TRBV28; j_gene: TRBJ2-5; d_gene: NA; abundance: few; CDR3nt: TGTGCCAGTGGACGGGGACCTGGTCAAGAGACCCAGTACTTC; CDR3aa: CASGRGPGQETQYF